This T cell receptor beta chain was found in a study of siplizumab effects on memory and regulatory T cells. Study-level points and caveats: Alloreactive sequences tracing back to unstimulated CD4+ memory cells fell significantly with siplizumab. Naive-or-memory phenotypes were unassignable for roughly 75-95% of proliferating CD4+ or CD8+ clones. The apparent diversity of naive T cells exceeded that of memory cells, and naive T cells seemed to make a major contribution to the alloresponse.

Germline V gene lookup returns CDR1 MNHEY and CDR2 SVGAGI. The CDR3 has 12 residues. The V gene lost 7 bases and the J gene lost 7 bases, with 13 bases spanning the gap. Note on this clone: Its antigen is undetermined.

The assay covered roughly 100,000 TCR templates per sample. Measured with immunoSEQ multiplex PCR; TCRdb has only the in-frame clones, and not every one. Of 100,000 to 120,000 clones listed, just under 95% are singletons. This TCR was recovered from a human donor in good health. The chain uses TRBV6-5 and TRBJ1-1, with D possibly TRBD1 on 6 matching bases. Input material: CD4+ T cells sorted from blood. The CDR3 spells CASKGGPREAFF. The CDR3 DNA sequence: TGTGCCAGCAAGGGGGGCCCCCGTGAAGCTTTCTTT.